Below, one T cell receptor beta chain is given with its context. Its antigen is still unknown. The CDR3 contains 14 residues. The V gene lost 3 bases and the J gene lost 7 bases, with 15 bases spanning the gap. The germline CDR1 and CDR2 sequences are SEHNR and FQNEAQ (reference sequence). cDNA libraries of TCR beta carried unique molecular identifiers. Using its own MiXCR run on the PCR reads, TCRdb lists one record per CDR3 protein. The sample has 600,000 to 750,000 distinct CDR3 sequences; approximately 60% are singletons. This sample is drawn from a study of post-analysis software for immune sequencing data. Study-level results: About five TRBV segments, including TRBV5-6, TRBV5-1 and TRBV20-1, were more frequent in patients than controls.

The source is a girl aged 2-10 years with multiple sclerosis. This rearrangement joins TRBV7-9 to TRBJ1-2, with D perhaps TRBD1 (5 bases). Sequenced sample: blood. In nucleotides, the CDR3 is TGTGCCAGCAGCTTTGCCGCACAGGTCTCTGGCTACACCTTC. Translation: CASSFAAQVSGYTF.